The sequence of this T cell receptor (beta chain) was determined in a study of blood T cell repertoires in COVID-19. V shed 7 bases, J shed 4 bases, and the junction held 4 bases outside the gene matches. The CDR3 length is 14 residues. From germline, CDR1 is SGHRS and CDR2 YFSETQ. Recovered participants had two consecutive negative NP/OP PCR tests, healthcare professional clearance, or symptom resolution. This clone was seen only a few times. The protocol was immunoSEQ multiplex PCR, while the TCRdb copy is restricted to in-frame clones and leaves out a portion. The sample shows some 270,000 clones, roughly 91% of them seen only once.

This TCR came from a woman in her fifties or sixties who had recovered from COVID-19. The sample was PBMCs or T cells enriched from blood (not recorded which). The chain carries TRBV5-1 and TRBJ2-1, with 11 positions matching TRBD2. This CDR3 reads CASHGLAGYNEQFF. The DNA for the CDR3 is TGCGCCAGCCATGGACTAGCGGGTTACAATGAGCAGTTCTTC.